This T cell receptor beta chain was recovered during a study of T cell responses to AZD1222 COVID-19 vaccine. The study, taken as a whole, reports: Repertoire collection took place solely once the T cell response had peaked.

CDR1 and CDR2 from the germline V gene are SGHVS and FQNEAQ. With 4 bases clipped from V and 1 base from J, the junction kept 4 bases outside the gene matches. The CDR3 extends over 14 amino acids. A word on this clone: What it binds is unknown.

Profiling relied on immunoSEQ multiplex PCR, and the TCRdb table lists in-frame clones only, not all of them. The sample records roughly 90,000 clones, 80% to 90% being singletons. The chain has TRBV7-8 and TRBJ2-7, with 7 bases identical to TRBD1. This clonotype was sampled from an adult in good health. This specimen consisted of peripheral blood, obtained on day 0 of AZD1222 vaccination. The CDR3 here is CASSWDRQSYEQYF. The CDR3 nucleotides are TGTGCCAGCAGCTGGGACAGACAGTCCTACGAGCAGTACTTC. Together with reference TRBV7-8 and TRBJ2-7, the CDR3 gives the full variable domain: GAGVSQSPRYKVAKRGQDVALRCDPISGHVSLFWYQQALGQGPEFLTYFQNEAQLDKSGLPSDRFFAERPEGSVSTLKIQRTQQEDSAVYLCASSWDRQSYEQYFGPGTRLTVT.